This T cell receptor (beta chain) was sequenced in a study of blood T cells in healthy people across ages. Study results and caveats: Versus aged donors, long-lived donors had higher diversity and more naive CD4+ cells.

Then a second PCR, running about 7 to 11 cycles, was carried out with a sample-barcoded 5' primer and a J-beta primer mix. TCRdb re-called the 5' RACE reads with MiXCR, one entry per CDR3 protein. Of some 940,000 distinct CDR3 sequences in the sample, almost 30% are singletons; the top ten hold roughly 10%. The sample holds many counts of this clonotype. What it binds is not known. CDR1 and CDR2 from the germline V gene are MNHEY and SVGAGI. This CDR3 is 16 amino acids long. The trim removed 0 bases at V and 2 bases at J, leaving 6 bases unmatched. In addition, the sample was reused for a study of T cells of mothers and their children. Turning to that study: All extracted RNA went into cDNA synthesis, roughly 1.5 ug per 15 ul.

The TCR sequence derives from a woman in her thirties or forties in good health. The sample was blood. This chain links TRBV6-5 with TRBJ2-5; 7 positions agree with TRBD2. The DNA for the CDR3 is TGTGCCAGCAGTTACTCGAGGTGGGGAGGGCAAGAGACCCAGTACTTC. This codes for CASSYSRWGGQETQYF.